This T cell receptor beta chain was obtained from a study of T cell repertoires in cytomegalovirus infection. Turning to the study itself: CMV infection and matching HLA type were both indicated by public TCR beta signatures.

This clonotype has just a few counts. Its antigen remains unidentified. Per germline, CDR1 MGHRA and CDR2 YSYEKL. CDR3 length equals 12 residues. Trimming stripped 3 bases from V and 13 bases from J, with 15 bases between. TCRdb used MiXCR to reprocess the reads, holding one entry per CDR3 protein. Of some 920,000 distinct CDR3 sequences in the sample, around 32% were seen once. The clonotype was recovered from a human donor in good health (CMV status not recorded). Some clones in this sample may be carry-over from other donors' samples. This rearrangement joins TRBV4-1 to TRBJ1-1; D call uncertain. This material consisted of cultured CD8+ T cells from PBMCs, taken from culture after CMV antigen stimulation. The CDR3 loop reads CASSQEGPVGFF. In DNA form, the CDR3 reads TGCGCCAGCAGCCAGGAAGGGCCCGTTGGTTTCTTT.